The 5 T cell receptor beta chains reported below all come from one sample, sequenced in a study of T cells in Graves' hyperthyroidism and ophthalmopathy. It was RNA transcripts that yielded the amplified TCR beta CDR3 regions. A set of HTBI primers served as the primers for a first-round RT-PCR of the TCR CDR3. TCRdb re-called the multiplex PCR reads with MiXCR, one entry per CDR3 protein. Counted here are approximately 400,000 distinct CDR3 sequences, around 14% occurring once; the ten biggest clones make up roughly 7.4%. Input material: blood. The receptors stem from a woman between 18 and 30 years old with Graves' hyperthyroidism.

The chain couples TRBV4-1 to TRBJ2-1; the match to TRBD1 covers 7 bases. This CDR3 has 15 residues. Germline trimming cut 7 bases from V and 2 bases from J; bases unmatched to any gene: 8. Germline lookup yields CDR1 MGHRA and CDR2 YSYEKL. The CDR3 spells CASTTGVFTYNEQFF. DNA of the CDR3: TGCGCCAGCACTACAGGGGTCTTCACCTACAATGAGCAGTTCTTC.

The chain joins TRBV7-2 to TRBJ1-3; D not resolved. Germline V CDR1 and CDR2: SGHTA, FQGNSA. V was cut by 2 bases and J by 1 base, with 6 bases left in between. This CDR3 comprises 14 residues. The CDR3 nucleotides read TGTGCCAGCAGCTTATCGCCTTCTGGAAACACCATATATTTT. Translation gives CASSLSPSGNTIYF.

The V call is TRBV6-1, the J call TRBJ1-1, with 9 bases matching TRBD1. The germline gives CDR1 MNHNS, CDR2 SASEGT. This CDR3 comprises 13 residues. V shed 6 bases, J shed 6 bases, and the junction held 5 bases outside the gene matches. The CDR3 region has the DNA TGTGCCAGCAGCAGGGACAGGGTCGCTGAAGCTTTCTTT. Translating gives CASSRDRVAEAFF.

This clonotype was seen a handful of times. The CDR3 sequence: CASSHPWPPGGDETGELFF. CDR3 sequence (DNA): TGTGCCAGCAGTCACCCCTGGCCCCCAGGCGGGGATGAAACCGGGGAGCTGTTTTTT. V usage is TRBV28 and J usage is TRBJ2-2, with D possibly matching TRBD2 (6 bases). Trimming cost V 5 bases and J 5 bases, with 27 bases left between them. Germline V lookup: CDR1 MDHEN, CDR2 SYDVKM. The length of the CDR3 is 19 residues.

In this sample, this clonotype turned up many times. The chain is built from TRBV12-5 and TRBJ2-5; D is undetermined. Looked up from germline, CDR1 is LGHNT and CDR2 is FRNRAP. V was cut by 7 bases and J by 2 bases, with 11 bases left in between. The CDR3 sequence is 13 residues long. The CDR3 nucleotides read TGTGCTAGTGCGATGGATCGGCAAGAGACCCAGTACTTC. This sequence encodes CASAMDRQETQYF.